The rows below give T cell receptor beta chains drawn from one sample of a study of shared clonotypes between healthy human individuals. Data came from immunoSEQ multiplex PCR; TCRdb stores just in-frame clones and leaves some out. Of some 530,000 clones listed, 70% to 80% are singletons. The source material was PBMCs. These receptors were obtained from a woman aged 40 to 50 in good health. Some clones in this sample may be carry-over from other donors' samples. Each CDR3 is given with its conserved first and last residue. A D gene is named only where the DNA matches it firmly. A clone size is listed for some rows: how often the clone was seen (once, few, many), or a class if it is expanded.

cdr3_aa cdr3_nt d_call j_call v_call clone_size
CAWSAVGEQYF TGTGCCTGGAGCGCCGTGGGTGAGCAGTACTTC - TRBJ2-7 TRBV30 -
CAISQYRGRYYGYTF TGTGCCATCAGCCAGTACAGGGGGCGGTACTATGGCTACACCTTC TRBD1 TRBJ1-2 TRBV10-3 -
CASSRRGSDTGELFF TGTGCCAGCAGCCGAAGGGGATCAGACACCGGGGAGCTGTTTTTT - TRBJ2-2 TRBV5-5 -
CAISDKGASASYEQYF TGTGCCATCAGTGACAAAGGGGCTAGCGCCTCCTACGAGCAGTACTTC - TRBJ2-7 TRBV10-3 -
CASSPSSGGRDTQYF TGTGCCAGCAGCCCCTCTTCTGGAGGGAGGGATACGCAGTATTTT - TRBJ2-3 TRBV7-2 -
CASSFQGLAALAKNIQYF TGTGCCAGCAGTTTTCAAGGACTAGCGGCCCTAGCCAAAAACATTCAGTACTTC TRBD2 TRBJ2-4 TRBV28 -
CASGLEGTDTQYF TGTGCTAGTGGTTTGGAGGGCACAGATACGCAGTATTTT - TRBJ2-3 TRBV12-5 once
CASSGGDSGNTIYF TGTGCCAGCAGTGGAGGCGATTCGGGAAACACCATATATTTT - TRBJ1-3 TRBV2 -
CASSAEGSGSRYNEQFF TGTGCCAGCAGCGCCGAGGGGTCAGGGAGCAGGTACAATGAGCAGTTCTTC - TRBJ2-1 TRBV9 -
CASSLVASSYNEQFF TGTGCCAGCAGCTTAGTAGCTAGCTCCTACAATGAGCAGTTCTTC - TRBJ2-1 TRBV7-7 once
CASSPNGVGATGELFF TGTGCCAGCAGCCCAAATGGGGTGGGGGCCACCGGGGAGCTGTTTTTT - TRBJ2-2 TRBV7-6 -
CASSPGRPKNTEAFF TGTGCCAGCAGTCCCGGCCGACCGAAGAACACTGAAGCTTTCTTT - TRBJ1-1 TRBV6-5 -
CASSLPRSPFEQYF TGTGCCAGCAGCTTGCCCCGGAGCCCTTTCGAGCAGTACTTC - TRBJ2-7 TRBV11-2 -
CASSLGGVYGYTF TGTGCCAGCAGCCTAGGGGGAGTCTATGGCTACACCTTC - TRBJ1-2 TRBV7-2 -
CASSYGRADTQYF TGTGCCAGCAGCTACGGGCGGGCAGATACGCAGTATTTT - TRBJ2-3 TRBV7-2 -
CASSKPQGARIQYF TGTGCCAGCAGCAAACCACAGGGGGCAAGGATTCAGTACTTC - TRBJ2-7 TRBV21-1 -
CASSLVLASTDTQYF TGTGCCAGCAGCTTAGTACTAGCGAGCACAGATACGCAGTATTTT TRBD2 TRBJ2-3 TRBV7-9 -
CASSPSGRYTEAFF TGTGCCAGCTCACCAAGCGGGAGATACACTGAAGCTTTCTTT - TRBJ1-1 TRBV18 few
CASSVHGGTFGNEQFF TGTGCCAGCAGCGTCCACGGGGGGACTTTTGGAAATGAGCAGTTCTTC TRBD2 TRBJ2-1 TRBV11-3 -
CASIFTGGTGELFF TGTGCCAGTATATTTACAGGGGGGACCGGGGAGCTGTTTTTT TRBD1 TRBJ2-2 TRBV19 -
CASSLGGSYNEQFF TGTGCCAGCAGCTTAGGCGGATCTTACAATGAGCAGTTCTTC - TRBJ2-1 TRBV7-9 -
CASSEDGTGELFF TGTGCCAGCAGCGAGGACGGCACCGGGGAGCTGTTTTTT - TRBJ2-2 TRBV11-1 -
CASSLTGSRGETQYF TGCGCCAGCAGCTTGACAGGGTCCCGGGGGGAGACCCAGTACTTC - TRBJ2-5 TRBV5-1 -
CASSTGVWGSQPQHF TGTGCCAGCAGTACAGGGGTATGGGGGAGTCAGCCCCAGCATTTT TRBD1 TRBJ1-5 TRBV27 -
CASSWTGGERTEAFF TGCGCCAGCAGCTGGACAGGGGGAGAGCGCACTGAAGCTTTCTTT TRBD1 TRBJ1-1 TRBV5-1 -
CAISETPGQISSGANVLTF TGTGCCATCAGTGAGACCCCGGGACAGATAAGCTCTGGGGCCAACGTCCTGACTTTC TRBD1 TRBJ2-6 TRBV10-3 -
CASSPGEGATYGYTF TGCGCCAGCAGCCCCGGGGAGGGGGCGACCTATGGCTACACCTTC TRBD1 TRBJ1-2 TRBV5-1 -
CASSLDLGIAKNIQYF TGTGCCAGCAGCTTGGATCTAGGGATAGCCAAAAACATTCAGTACTTC - TRBJ2-4 TRBV5-6 -
CASSVSYGYTF TGTGCCAGCAGTGTAAGCTATGGCTACACCTTC - TRBJ1-2 TRBV2 -
CASSSVKGAMYGYTF TGTGCCAGCAGTTCAGTGAAGGGGGCGATGTATGGCTACACCTTC TRBD1 TRBJ1-2 TRBV28 -
CASSPLDTYYEQYF TGCGCCAGCAGCCCCCTAGACACTTACTACGAGCAGTACTTC - TRBJ2-7 TRBV4-1 -
CASTPAAGTGTYEQYF TGTGCCAGCACTCCCGCGGCTGGGACAGGGACGTACGAGCAGTACTTC TRBD1 TRBJ2-7 TRBV6-6 -
CASSPGVVGANVLTF TGTGCCAGCAGCCCTGGGGTTGTTGGGGCCAACGTCCTGACTTTC - TRBJ2-6 TRBV28 -
CASRLAGDSYEQYF TGTGCCAGCAGGCTAGCGGGAGACTCCTACGAGCAGTACTTC TRBD2 TRBJ2-7 TRBV7-2 -
CASSPFWAGAQETQYF TGTGCCAGCAGCCCCTTTTGGGCAGGGGCGCAAGAGACCCAGTACTTC - TRBJ2-5 TRBV14 -